Listed below are T cell receptor beta chains from one sample, sequenced in a study of T cell repertoires in cytomegalovirus infection. Each CDR3 protein gets one entry after TCRdb re-called the reads with MiXCR. Of some 250,000 distinct CDR3 sequences in the sample, roughly 9.1% were seen once. Sequences were obtained from PBMCs. These receptors all come from a human donor in good health (CMV status not recorded). Some clones in this sample may be carry-over from other donors' samples. Both conserved end residues are part of each CDR3. A D gene is named only where the DNA matches it firmly. Part of the rows lack a size; the others show once, few, many or a class for expanded clones.

j_call,cdr3_length,clone_size,d_call,v_call,cdr3_nt,cdr3_aa
TRBJ2-1,16,many,.,TRBV12-3/TRBV12-4,TGTGCCAGCAGTTTAGACGGACTTCCATCAGGGAATGAGCAGTTCTTC,CASSLDGLPSGNEQFF
TRBJ2-3,10,.,.,TRBV7-9,TGTGCCAGCAGCCCCGGGGCGCAGTATTTT,CASSPGAQYF
TRBJ1-2,16,many,.,TRBV28,TGTGCCAGCAGTTTCGGGGACATACAGTCCAACTATGGCTACACCTTC,CASSFGDIQSNYGYTF
TRBJ2-7,13,many,TRBD1,TRBV7-2,TGTGCCAGCAGCACGACAGGGGACTACGAGCAGTACTTC,CASSTTGDYEQYF
TRBJ2-1,13,many,.,TRBV7-2,TGTGCCAGCAGCTTAGCCCTCCTCAATGAGCAGTTCTTC,CASSLALLNEQFF
TRBJ1-2,15,many,.,TRBV7-8,TGTGCCAGCAGCCAACAGGGAAGTAATAACTATGGCTACACCTTC,CASSQQGSNNYGYTF
TRBJ1-4,14,many,TRBD1,TRBV6-1,TGTGCCAGCAGTGAAGGACAGGGGAATGAAAAACTGTTTTTT,CASSEGQGNEKLFF
TRBJ2-7,15,many,TRBD2,TRBV7-2,TGTGCCAGCAGCAAGATACTAGCGGGAGGGAGGGAGCAGTACTTC,CASSKILAGGREQYF
TRBJ2-3,12,many,.,TRBV7-9,TGTGCCAGCAGCTCGACAGGAGATACGCAGTATTTT,CASSSTGDTQYF
TRBJ2-7,16,many,.,TRBV11-2,TGTGCCAGCAGCTTAGATATGACGGGAAGACCTTACGAGCAGTACTTC,CASSLDMTGRPYEQYF
TRBJ2-5,14,many,.,TRBV7-2,TGTGCCAGCAGCTTATTTGGTCAGGCCGAGACCCAGTACTTC,CASSLFGQAETQYF
TRBJ1-1,14,few,TRBD1,TRBV29-1,TGCAGCGTCACGGACAGGGTGAGCGACACTGAAGCTTTCTTT,CSVTDRVSDTEAFF
TRBJ1-5,18,many,TRBD1,TRBV20-1,TGCAGTGCTAGATTACCGCCAATTCAGGGGGCCCTTAATCAGCCCCAGCATTTT,CSARLPPIQGALNQPQHF
TRBJ1-5,20,.,.,TRBV20-1,TGCAGTCCAATCTCGGGACTCATCCCTGGCTGGGCTTATAGCAATCAGCCCCAGCATTTT,CSPISGLIPGWAYSNQPQHF
TRBJ1-5,15,many,TRBD1,TRBV28,TGTGCCAGCAGTCATCCCGGGACAGGGTCCAAAACCCAGCATTTT,CASSHPGTGSKTQHF
TRBJ2-1,14,few,TRBD1,TRBV28,TGTGCCAGTAATTCCCGGGACAGGGGGCATGAGCAGTTCTTC,CASNSRDRGHEQFF
TRBJ1-5,14,few,TRBD1,TRBV12-3/TRBV12-4,TGTGCCAGCAGCCACACAGGGGGCGGACAGCCCCAGCATTTT,CASSHTGGGQPQHF
TRBJ2-2,15,many,TRBD1,TRBV12-3/TRBV12-4,TGTGCCAGCACAAGACAGGGGGCAATAACCGGGGAGCTGTTTTTT,CASTRQGAITGELFF
TRBJ2-7,14,.,.,TRBV11-2,TGTGCCAGCACCCCTGAAAACCGGGGTGACGAGCAGTACTTC,CASTPENRGDEQYF
TRBJ1-1,13,.,.,TRBV9,TGTGCCAGCAGCGTAGACCAGGTGACTGAAGCTTTCTTT,CASSVDQVTEAFF
TRBJ2-1,12,many,.,TRBV7-2,TGTGCCAGCAGCTCCTTAGGGAATGAGCAGTTCTTC,CASSSLGNEQFF
TRBJ1-5,15,many,.,TRBV7-2,TGTGCCAGCAGCTTAGAACAGGTTAGCAATCAGCCCCAGCATTTT,CASSLEQVSNQPQHF
TRBJ1-1,15,many,TRBD1,TRBV7-9,TGTGCCAGCACCCCCACCGGGACAGGGGCCACTGAAGCTTTCTTT,CASTPTGTGATEAFF
TRBJ2-6,17,many,.,TRBV19,TGTGCCAGTAGTATAAAAGCCTTTTCCTCTGGGGCCAACGTCCTGACTTTC,CASSIKAFSSGANVLTF
TRBJ2-6,15,.,.,TRBV2,TGTGCCAGCTCCCCTCCGGGGCTTGGGGCCAACGTCCTGACTTTC,CASSPPGLGANVLTF
TRBJ1-1,13,few,.,TRBV20-1,TGCAGTGCTAGAGATCAGGGGAACACTGAAGCTTTCTTT,CSARDQGNTEAFF
TRBJ2-1,16,many,TRBD2,TRBV6-1,TGTGCCAGCAGATTATATAGCGGGGGGGTTCACAATGAGCAGTTCTTC,CASRLYSGGVHNEQFF
TRBJ2-5,13,many,TRBD2,TRBV7-2,TGTGCCAGCAGATCCGGGGGGGGGGAGACCCAGTACTTC,CASRSGGGETQYF
TRBJ2-1,17,.,TRBD2,TRBV12-3/TRBV12-4,TGTGCCAGCAGTTTAGCAGGCCCGGGCGGGGGACGCGATGAGCAGTTCTTC,CASSLAGPGGGRDEQFF
TRBJ2-7,15,.,TRBD1,TRBV2,TGTGCCAGCAGTCCTATGACAGGGGGCAGCTACGAGCAGTACTTC,CASSPMTGGSYEQYF
TRBJ2-5,12,once,.,TRBV20-1,TGCAGTGCTAGAGATCCGGGAGAGACCCAGTACTTC,CSARDPGETQYF
TRBJ2-2,15,few,TRBD1,TRBV3-1,TGTGCCAGCAGGCTGACAGGGGCGAACACCGGGGAGCTGTTTTTT,CASRLTGANTGELFF
TRBJ2-3,14,many,TRBD1,TRBV7-2,TGTGCCAGCACCAGGGACAGGAGTATAGATACGCAGTATTTT,CASTRDRSIDTQYF
TRBJ2-7,13,many,.,TRBV11-2,TGTGCCAGCAGCTTAAGCAGATCCTACGAGCAGTACTTC,CASSLSRSYEQYF
TRBJ2-7,17,few,.,TRBV5-6,TGTGCCAGCAGCTTGGCTCCAGGGTCCAAAATCACCTACGAGCAGTACTTC,CASSLAPGSKITYEQYF
TRBJ1-5,15,many,TRBD1,TRBV7-2,TGTGCCAGCAGCCAACGGACAGGGGGCGTTCAGCCCCAGCATTTT,CASSQRTGGVQPQHF
TRBJ1-5,15,few,.,TRBV19,TGTGCCAGTAGTGCATATACAGGGAGTACTCAGCCCCAGCATTTT,CASSAYTGSTQPQHF
TRBJ2-5,17,.,.,TRBV27,TGTGCCAGCAGTTTATCTCCCCCGGGGCCGCCTGGAGAGACCCAGTACTTC,CASSLSPPGPPGETQYF
TRBJ1-1,16,many,.,TRBV6-5,TGTGCCAGCAGGCCCGGGACATCCAACATGAACACTGAAGCTTTCTTT,CASRPGTSNMNTEAFF
TRBJ1-2,12,few,.,TRBV29-1,TGCAGCGTTGATTCCAGGAGCTATGGCTACACCTTC,CSVDSRSYGYTF
TRBJ1-5,13,many,.,TRBV7-2,TGTGCCAGCAGCTTAGTATCCGGGCAGCCCCAGCATTTT,CASSLVSGQPQHF
TRBJ1-5,14,few,.,TRBV19,TGTGCCAGTAGTTTCCACCTTAGCAATCAGCCCCAGCATTTT,CASSFHLSNQPQHF
TRBJ2-1,14,many,.,TRBV7-2,TGTGCCAGCAGCTTTGGCCAGTCCCCTAATGAGCAGTTCTTC,CASSFGQSPNEQFF
TRBJ1-1,16,few,TRBD1,TRBV18,TGTGCCAGCTCACTTGGGCGGACAGGCCTGAACACTGAAGCTTTCTTT,CASSLGRTGLNTEAFF
TRBJ2-1,16,many,TRBD2,TRBV6-2/TRBV6-3,TGTGCCAGCAGTAACCCAGGGACTAGCGGGAGGAATGAGCAGTTCTTC,CASSNPGTSGRNEQFF
TRBJ2-5,14,many,.,TRBV7-2,TGTGCCAGCAGCCCCGGGGTAGCTGGGGAGACCCAGTACTTC,CASSPGVAGETQYF
TRBJ2-3,14,many,.,TRBV7-6,TGTGCCAGCAGCTTCGGGGGGCCGGGAGATACGCAGTATTTT,CASSFGGPGDTQYF
TRBJ2-1,14,many,.,TRBV29-1,TGCAGCGTTGAGGCTGAAAGCTCCTACAATGAGCAGTTCTTC,CSVEAESSYNEQFF
TRBJ1-5,14,many,.,TRBV7-9,TGTGCCAGCAGCCACCCCGGGAGCAATCAGCCCCAGCATTTT,CASSHPGSNQPQHF
TRBJ1-5,16,.,TRBD1,TRBV6-2/TRBV6-3,TGTGCCAGCAGTTTCCACGGACAGGGTTACAATCAGCCCCAGCATTTT,CASSFHGQGYNQPQHF
TRBJ1-1,14,many,.,TRBV5-6,TGTGCCAGCAGCTTGCGTTACAGTAACACTGAAGCTTTCTTT,CASSLRYSNTEAFF
TRBJ2-7,14,many,.,TRBV6-6,TGTGCCAGCAGTTGGGACGCCAGCTCCTACGAGCAGTACTTC,CASSWDASSYEQYF
TRBJ2-6,14,many,.,TRBV7-2,TGTGCCAGCAGCTCGGTCTCTGGGGCCAACGTCCTGACTTTC,CASSSVSGANVLTF
TRBJ1-2,14,many,.,TRBV30,TGTGCCTGGAGTGGAATCCGAAGAGGCTATGGCTACACCTTC,CAWSGIRRGYGYTF
TRBJ2-7,15,many,TRBD1,TRBV7-2,TGTGCCAGCAGCTCCGGGGGACAGGGGGCATACGAGCAGTACTTC,CASSSGGQGAYEQYF